This T cell receptor beta chain stems from a study of STAT5B mutations in CD4+ large granular lymphocyte leukemia. Details on this clone: Its antigen is not known.

Profiled with immunoSEQ multiplex PCR; TCRdb holds only in-frame clones, not every one. The table has 30,000 to 40,000 clones, approximately 85% seen once. The CDR3 spans 15 residues. The germline V gene has CDR1 SGHVS and CDR2 FQNEAQ. With 1 base removed from V and 0 bases from J, the gap between germline ends came to 9 bases. Study-level points and caveats: About a quarter of private leukemic clonotypes occurred rarely in other patients' non-leukemic repertoires.

This TCR came from a human donor in good health. The sequencing input was CD4+ T cells from blood buffy coats. This chain uses TRBV7-8 with TRBJ1-1; D is uncertain. CDR3 protein: CASSLDLAMNTEAFF. The CDR3 coding sequence is TGTGCCAGCAGCTTAGATCTTGCTATGAACACTGAAGCTTTCTTT.